Listed below are T cell receptor beta chains from one sample, sequenced in a study of blood T cell repertoires in COVID-19. TCRdb's table, derived via immunoSEQ multiplex PCR, lists solely in-frame clones and lacks some. The table has 200,000 or so clones, 88% seen once; the top ten hold around 1.6%. The material sequenced was peripheral blood. These receptors originate from a man between 65 and 79 years old with acute or convalescent COVID-19. Both conserved end residues are part of each CDR3. Fields, in order: V gene, J gene, CDR3 protein.

TRBV2	TRBJ1-6	CASKTESSYNSPLHF
TRBV4-2	TRBJ1-1	CASSQVWARGQGRLGTEAFF
TRBV5-1	TRBJ2-3	CASSRDRDADTQYF
TRBV2	TRBJ2-5	CASNRGRETQYF
TRBV29-1	TRBJ1-2	CSVRPGTDYGYTF
TRBV11-2	TRBJ2-1	CASSLGRGKKDYNEQFF
TRBV5-4	TRBJ2-7	CASSLVGSGSYEQYF
TRBV18	TRBJ2-3	CASSPSTGGADTQYF
TRBV3-1/TRBV3-2	TRBJ2-2	CASRPGHANTGELFF
TRBV7-8	TRBJ2-7	CASSPGLAGSKRAYEQYF
TRBV2	TRBJ1-1	CASSEARKRAEAFF
TRBV2	TRBJ1-1	CASSVQDRPNTEAFF
TRBV30	TRBJ2-1	CAWSSGTGGPNEQFF
TRBV20-1	TRBJ1-3	CSASRDRVFHSGNTIYF
TRBV5-5	TRBJ1-6	CASSSPPGRGRTYNSPLHF
TRBV4-1	TRBJ2-1	CASSQGQNSYNEQFF
TRBV28	TRBJ2-2	CASSSGRATGELFF
TRBV19	TRBJ1-5	CASRPGGLLYQPQHF
TRBV7-9	TRBJ2-7	CASSAGGYEQYF
TRBV7-2	TRBJ1-2	CASSHSREDGYTF
TRBV30	TRBJ2-2	CACSTSDRGELFF
TRBV27	TRBJ2-2	CASSLKQGGTGELFF
TRBV28	TRBJ1-5	CASRWTGDNQPQHF
TRBV12-3/TRBV12-4	TRBJ2-5	CASSWTGRETQYF
TRBV20-1	TRBJ1-5	CSASSRTGGQPQHF
TRBV7-9	TRBJ1-2	CASSLSPDSHGYTF
TRBV3-1/TRBV3-2	TRBJ2-7	CASSQDRAYEQYF
TRBV5-1	TRBJ2-7	CASSLRQFYEQYF
TRBV5-6	TRBJ1-2	CASSSSDGTYYGYTF
TRBV12-3/TRBV12-4	TRBJ1-2	CASSFPGRYGYTF
TRBV6-5	TRBJ2-7	CASSRSGSHNEQYF
TRBV4-2	TRBJ2-6	CASSQVYSGRAGANVLTF
TRBV5-8	TRBJ1-1	CASSTPRAFF
TRBV2	TRBJ2-1	CASRINRDDYNEQFF
TRBV13	TRBJ2-5	CASSLGGKITQYF
TRBV28	TRBJ2-3	CASSSPSGRAGDTQYF
TRBV29-1	TRBJ2-1	CSVVSGLAGATSSYNEQFF
TRBV20-1	TRBJ1-1	CSADRSAEAFF
TRBV18	TRBJ1-2	CASSPRTGGFDGYTF
TRBV5-4	TRBJ1-1	CASSLFKGTGGTMNTEAFF
TRBV11-1	TRBJ2-4	CASSSQGDRSKNIQYF
TRBV6-5	TRBJ2-7	CASHPGSNEQYF
TRBV19	TRBJ2-7	CASSIAPGGAGYEQYF
TRBV28	TRBJ2-2	CASSFRGIGTGELFF